Detailed here is one T cell receptor (beta chain). Its antigen target is currently unknown. Base qualities were left out, and no much larger clone turns up one base away. The data derive from a study of tumor-infiltrating lymphocytes in oesophageal squamous cell carcinoma (dated by TCRdb to the mid-2010s). The method was PCR. These reads were obtained on an Illumina HiSeq 2000. In TCRdb, the public reads were trimmed at Q25 with fastp and aligned with MiXCR, with productive beta chains retained. Every CDR3 protein is listed once, alongside the most common genes and DNA of its rows. For this sample there are about 14,000 distinct CDR3 sequences; roughly 51% appear just once. 36% of the sample is in the top ten clones. V is reduced by 3 bases and J by 4 bases, leaving a spacing of 10 bases between them. Reading the germline V gene gives CDR1 SGHTA and CDR2 FQGNSA. The CDR3, cysteine through phenylalanine, is 14 amino acids long. The retained sequence is limited to the CDR3, 42 bases, with the frame set at the first base.

The clonotype was recovered from a male donor with esophageal squamous cell carcinoma. Source material: esophageal tumor tissue. The sequence links TRBV7-2 to TRBJ1-5; D gene: possibly TRBD1, on 5 matching bases. The CDR3 is CASSFGRGNQPQHF. Read as DNA, the sequence is TGTGCCAGCAGCTTCGGTCGGGGGAATCAGCCCCAGCATTTT.